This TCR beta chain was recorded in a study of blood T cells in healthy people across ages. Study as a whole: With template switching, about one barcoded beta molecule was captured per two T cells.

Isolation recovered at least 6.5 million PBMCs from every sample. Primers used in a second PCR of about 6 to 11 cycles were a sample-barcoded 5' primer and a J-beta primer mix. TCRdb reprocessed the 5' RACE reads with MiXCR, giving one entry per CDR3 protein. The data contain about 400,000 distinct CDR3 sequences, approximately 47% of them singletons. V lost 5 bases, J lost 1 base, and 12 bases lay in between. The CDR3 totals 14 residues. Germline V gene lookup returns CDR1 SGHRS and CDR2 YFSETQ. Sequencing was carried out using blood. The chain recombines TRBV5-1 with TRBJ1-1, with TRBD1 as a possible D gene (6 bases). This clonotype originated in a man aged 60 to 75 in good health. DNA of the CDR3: TGCGCCAGCAGGCTAAACAGGGAGAACACTGAAGCTTTCTTT. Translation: CASRLNRENTEAFF. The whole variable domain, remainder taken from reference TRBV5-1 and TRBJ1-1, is KAGVTQTPRYLIKTRGQQVTLSCSPISGHRSVSWYQQTPGQGLQFLFEYFSETQRNKGNFPGRFSGRQFSNSRSEMNVSTLELGDSALYLCASRLNRENTEAFFGQGTRLTVV.